The TCR beta chain under discussion was sequenced for a study of blood T cell repertoires in COVID-19. The CDR3 consists of 17 residues. In the authors' workflow: Amplification of reference gene primers was used by the study to estimate nucleated cell counts. The assay was immunoSEQ multiplex PCR, and TCRdb's table has in-frame clones only and misses some. Clone size and the V and J calls come from that table; the DNA yielded D and trimming. In the table there are about 130,000 clones, around 83% of which are singletons. This clone has only one observation. The chain is built from TRBV21-1 and TRBJ2-1; the table gives TRBD2 as D, unverified against the DNA. TRBV21-1 is classified as a pseudogene. Sequencing was performed on peripheral blood. The clonotype originates from a man in his forties with active or convalescent COVID-19. The chain's CDR3 is CASSPPWGGSHYNEQFF. In DNA form, the CDR3 reads TGTGCCAGCAGCCCACCCTGGGGGGGGTCCCACTACAATGAGCAGTTCTTC.